Listed below are T cell receptor beta chains from one sample, sequenced in a study of early T cells in non-severe SARS-CoV-2 infection. One entry per CDR3 protein results from TCRdb running MiXCR on the 5' RACE reads. Among tens of thousands of distinct CDR3 sequences listed, roughly 9.1% were seen once. This sample comprised whole blood, obtained at baseline. The receptors shown here come from an adult who was a healthcare worker with PCR-confirmed SARS-CoV-2 infection or an uninfected control (not recorded which). Both conserved end residues are part of each CDR3. A D gene is named only where the DNA matches it firmly. Size is omitted from some rows. Given values are once, few, many or a class for expanded clones.

J | V | D | size | CDR3 | DNA
TRBJ2-1 | TRBV7-7 | TRBD1 | - | CASSLGAGGNEQFF | TGTGCTAGCAGCTTAGGAGCAGGGGGCAATGAGCAGTTCTTC
TRBJ2-3 | TRBV5-6 | - | - | CASSLSSTDTQYF | TGTGCCAGCAGCTTGTCGAGCACAGATACGCAGTATTTT
TRBJ1-1 | TRBV11-2 | - | - | CASSLSGDEAFF | TGTGCCAGCAGCTTATCAGGGGATGAAGCTTTCTTT
TRBJ1-2 | TRBV12-3/TRBV12-4 | - | - | CASGTNYGYTF | TGTGCCAGCGGGACTAACTATGGCTACACCTTC
TRBJ1-2 | TRBV20-1 | - | - | CSARIGDPNYGYTF | TGCAGTGCTAGGATAGGGGATCCTAACTATGGCTACACCTTC
TRBJ2-3 | TRBV4-1 | TRBD1 | few | CASSRITGTDTDTQYF | TGCGCCAGCAGCCGGATAACCGGGACAGACACAGATACGCAGTATTTT
TRBJ2-2 | TRBV14 | - | few | CASSPQRSGELFF | TGTGCCAGCAGCCCCCAAAGGAGCGGGGAGCTGTTTTTT
TRBJ2-1 | TRBV9 | TRBD1 | - | CASSARQGSYNEQFF | TGTGCCAGCAGCGCCCGACAGGGAAGCTACAATGAGCAGTTCTTC
TRBJ2-4 | TRBV7-2 | TRBD1 | once | CASSPGTGRNIQYF | TGTGCCAGCAGCCCGGGGACAGGTCGGAACATTCAGTACTTC
TRBJ1-2 | TRBV6-1 | - | many | CASSSGGYTF | TGTGCCAGCTCTTCAGGGGGCTACACCTTC
TRBJ1-3 | TRBV7-6 | - | - | CASSPLSGTSGNTIYF | TGTGCCAGCAGCCCACTCTCCGGGACCTCTGGAAACACCATATATTTT
TRBJ1-2 | TRBV10-3 | - | - | CAISHGDGSYGYTF | TGTGCCATCAGCCATGGGGACGGAAGCTATGGCTACACCTTC
TRBJ2-3 | TRBV2 | TRBD2 | few | CASSELRGESDTQYF | TGTGCCAGCAGTGAACTGCGGGGGGAGTCGGATACGCAGTATTTT
TRBJ2-1 | TRBV7-2 | TRBD2 | - | CASSFSGGTSPEQFF | TGTGCCAGCAGCTTCTCCGGAGGGACTAGTCCGGAGCAGTTCTTC
TRBJ2-1 | TRBV11-2 | - | many | CASSPLRGRANNEQFF | TGTGCCAGCAGCCCCCTCCGGGGCAGGGCGAACAATGAGCAGTTCTTC
TRBJ1-4 | TRBV7-2 | - | many | CASSLGGQRGEKLFF | TGTGCCAGCAGCTTAGGGGGACAACGCGGTGAAAAACTGTTTTTT
TRBJ1-2 | TRBV28 | - | many | CASSHDSLYGYTF | TGTGCCAGCAGTCACGACAGCCTCTATGGCTACACCTTC
TRBJ1-1 | TRBV5-1 | TRBD1 | - | CASSLVGQGATEAFF | TGCGCCAGCAGCTTGGTAGGACAGGGGGCCACTGAAGCTTTCTTT
TRBJ2-7 | TRBV5-5 | - | few | CASSPQGSPEQYF | TGTGCCAGCAGCCCCCAGGGTTCTCCCGAGCAGTACTTC
TRBJ1-6 | TRBV5-1 | - | - | CASSLESQASYVDPPLHF | TGCGCCAGCAGCTTGGAGTCCCAGGCTTCCTATGTCGATCCACCCCTCCACTTT
TRBJ2-7 | TRBV6-2/TRBV6-3 | - | many | CASRGSYEQYF | TGTGCCAGCAGGGGATCCTACGAGCAGTACTTC
TRBJ2-2 | TRBV21-1 | - | - | CASRQTGVGTGELFF | TGTGCCAGTCGCCAGACGGGGGTCGGCACCGGGGAGCTGTTTTTT
TRBJ2-7 | TRBV29-1 | - | few | CSVLKEGYEQYF | TGCAGCGTCCTGAAAGAGGGGTACGAGCAGTACTTC
TRBJ1-1 | TRBV6-1 | - | - | CASVPRGTVRPAFF | TGTGCCAGCGTGCCCAGGGGCACAGTTCGGCCAGCTTTCTTT
TRBJ2-3 | TRBV28 | TRBD1 | many | CASSIQQGWGTDTQYF | TGTGCCAGCAGTATTCAACAGGGGTGGGGCACAGATACGCAGTATTTT
TRBJ2-2 | TRBV5-1 | TRBD2 | many | CASSGLAANTGELFF | TGCGCCAGCAGCGGTCTAGCGGCGAACACCGGGGAGCTGTTTTTT
TRBJ2-7 | TRBV5-1 | TRBD1 | many | CASSLGSTGQGNYEQYF | TGCGCCAGCAGCTTGGGGTCGACGGGACAGGGGAATTACGAGCAGTACTTC
TRBJ1-2 | TRBV30 | - | - | CAWSADRYHVGYTF | TGTGCCTGGAGTGCCGACAGGTACCATGTAGGCTACACCTTC
TRBJ2-7 | TRBV7-9 | TRBD1 | - | CASSNTGQNYEQYF | TGTGCCAGCAGCAACACGGGACAGAACTACGAGCAGTACTTC
TRBJ2-3 | TRBV11-2 | TRBD2 | few | CASSLGGGRTDTQYF | TGTGCCAGCAGCTTAGGCGGGGGTAGAACAGATACGCAGTATTTT
TRBJ1-6 | TRBV12-3/TRBV12-4 | - | few | CASSTQVGPYNSPLHF | TGTGCCAGCAGTACCCAAGTGGGGCCCTATAATTCACCCCTCCACTTT
TRBJ2-7 | TRBV7-3 | - | many | CASSLASEYEQYF | TGTGCCAGCAGCTTGGCGAGTGAGTACGAGCAGTACTTC
TRBJ2-2 | TRBV5-1 | - | - | CASSVMSLRTGELFF | TGCGCCAGCAGCGTGATGAGTTTACGCACCGGGGAGCTGTTTTTT
TRBJ2-2 | TRBV19 | - | - | CASTTRDGATGELFF | TGTGCCAGTACCACCCGGGACGGAGCCACCGGGGAGCTGTTTTTT
TRBJ2-3 | TRBV7-2 | - | few | CASSLVGGRGTDTQYF | TGTGCCAGCAGCTTAGTCGGGGGGCGGGGAACAGATACGCAGTATTTT
TRBJ2-3 | TRBV7-2 | - | few | CASNFGGGWRDTQYF | TGTGCCAGCAATTTTGGGGGCGGGTGGAGAGATACGCAGTATTTT